A single sample is the source of the 30 T cell receptor beta chains below, sequenced in a study of response to subunit inactivated influenza vaccine. In TCRdb, the RT-PCR reads were re-called with MiXCR into one record per CDR3 protein. The sample shows about 520,000 distinct CDR3 sequences, approximately 9.9% of them seen only once. Here the sequenced sample was PBMCs from blood, taken 45 days after vaccination. Receptor source: a middle-aged man who received an inactivated influenza vaccine.

This rearrangement joins TRBV2 to TRBJ2-2, with D uncertain. There are 15 residues in the CDR3. V lost 6 bases to trimming and J lost 3 bases, with 14 bases between them. The germline CDR1 and CDR2 sequences are SNHLY and FYNNEI. The CDR3 spells CASSGRVLDTGELFF. Here the CDR3 DNA reads TGTGCCAGCAGCGGTCGGGTATTGGACACCGGGGAGCTGTTTTTT.

In its sample, this clonotype was seen many times. The J gene is TRBJ2-1, the V gene TRBV25-1; 10 bases agree with TRBD2. Germline trimming cut 2 bases from V and 6 bases from J; bases unmatched to any gene: 10. Germline CDR1 reads MGHDK; CDR2 reads SYGVNS. The CDR3 runs to 17 residues. This CDR3 is CASSETLLAGEINEQFF. The CDR3 DNA sequence: TGTGCCAGCAGTGAAACCCTGCTAGCGGGAGAAATCAATGAGCAGTTCTTC.

This clonotype was picked up a small number of times. The chain joins TRBV7-2 to TRBJ1-2; 8 bases are shared with TRBD1. Germline assignment: CDR1 SGHTA and CDR2 FQGNSA. This CDR3 has 14 amino acids. J gave up 7 bases and V 4 bases, and 8 bases lay outside the gene matches. CDR3 sequence: CASSSGQGLRGYTF. In nucleotides, the CDR3 is TGTGCCAGCAGCTCTGGACAGGGTTTGCGTGGCTACACCTTC.

The genes are TRBV5-1 and TRBJ2-3; 9 nucleotides line up with TRBD1. The V segment lost 3 bases and the J segment 2 bases; nucleotides outside the gene matches: 7. Germline-derived CDR1 and CDR2 are SGHRS and YFSETQ. The CDR3 loop spans 16 amino acids. CDR3 amino acids: CASSSGQGTSTDTQYF. Written as DNA, the CDR3 is TGCGCCAGCAGCTCGGGACAGGGAACGTCCACAGATACGCAGTATTTT.

This clonotype has a handful of counts. The V gene is TRBV20-1, the J gene TRBJ2-5; TRBD2 agrees at 7 bases. The CDR3 covers 16 residues. Trimming at V came to 0 bases and at J to 1 base, leaving 8 bases not matched to a gene. Germline CDR1 and CDR2: DFQATT and SNEGSKA (reference sequence). The CDR3 bases are TGCAGTGCTAGAGACGTAAAAGGGACTATCCAAGAGACCCAGTACTTC. Its protein is CSARDVKGTIQETQYF.

This clonotype was counted ten times or more. The chain links TRBV5-1 to TRBJ2-5; D is uncertain. The CDR3 spans 13 residues. Germline-derived CDR1 and CDR2 are SGHRS and YFSETQ. V was shortened by 2 bases and J by 1 base, with 6 bases between the two germline ends. CDR3 sequence (DNA): TGCGCCAGCAGCTTAGGCAGCCAAGAGACCCAGTACTTC. This encodes CASSLGSQETQYF.

This clonotype was recorded many times. The chain links TRBV24-1 to TRBJ2-1; 9 bases align to TRBD2. From germline, CDR1 is KGHDR and CDR2 SFDVKD. Germline trimming cut 10 bases from V and 5 bases from J; bases unmatched to any gene: 5. The CDR3 is 13 amino acids. The CDR3 DNA is TGTGCCACGGGGGGACTAGCAGACAATGAGCAGTTCTTC. This sequence encodes CATGGLADNEQFF.

This clonotype was counted many times. CDR3 amino acids: CSARDLSGGMNTEAFF. The CDR3, as DNA: TGCAGTGCTAGAGATTTATCCGGTGGGATGAACACTGAAGCTTTCTTT. V is TRBV20-1 and J is TRBJ1-1; D is undetermined. Germline CDR1 and CDR2: DFQATT and SNEGSKA (reference sequence). Trimming stripped 0 bases from V and 0 bases from J, with 14 bases between. This CDR3 region has 16 residues.

This chain links TRBV9 with TRBJ1-5; 8 positions match TRBD1. V lost 0 bases to trimming and J lost 9 bases; unmatched junction nucleotides: 8. The CDR3 sequence is 15 residues long. The germline V gene encodes CDR1 SGDLS and CDR2 YYNGEE. CDR3 sequence: CASSVGGDRRSPQHF. CDR3 sequence (DNA): TGTGCCAGCAGCGTAGGGGGGGACAGGCGTTCGCCCCAGCATTTT.

The sample holds many counts of this clonotype. The rearrangement uses TRBV18 and TRBJ1-1; no clear D. The V end was cut by 1 base, the J end by 4 bases, with 7 bases between. Per the germline V gene, CDR1 is KGHSH and CDR2 is LQKENI. The CDR3 covers 13 residues. CDR3 DNA sequence: TGTGCCAGCTCACCACGACAAATCACTGAAGCTTTCTTT. Residues: CASSPRQITEAFF.

The chain is built from TRBV11-2 and TRBJ1-1; no definite D call. The V end lost 0 bases, the J end lost 0 bases, and 8 bases lay between the germline ends. CDR3 length equals 15 residues. CDR1 is SGHAT and CDR2 is FQNNGV in the germline V gene. The CDR3 region has the DNA TGTGCCAGCAGCTTAGAGTACACCATGAACACTGAAGCTTTCTTT. Protein: CASSLEYTMNTEAFF.

CDR3 residues: CATINRQETQYF. The DNA of the CDR3 is TGTGCCACCATTAACAGACAAGAGACCCAGTACTTC. The rearrangement uses TRBV24-1 and TRBJ2-5; D not resolved. CDR1 and CDR2 from the germline V gene are KGHDR and SFDVKD. The CDR3 length is 12 residues. The V end lost 8 bases, the J end lost 2 bases, and 8 bases lay between the germline ends.

This clonotype was observed at least ten times. The chain is built from TRBV27 and TRBJ2-1; D is possibly TRBD1 (6 bases). Germline CDR1 is MNHEY and CDR2 is SMNVEV (reference sequence). The CDR3 loop spans 17 amino acids. Trimming removed 2 bases at V and 2 bases at J, with 16 bases between. In nucleotides, the CDR3 is TGTGCCAGCAGTTTAGTGAGGGCCGGGACAACCTACAATGAGCAGTTCTTC. Amino acids: CASSLVRAGTTYNEQFF.

This clonotype was counted between two and nine times. The chain combines TRBV20-1 with TRBJ2-6; D unresolved. The length of the CDR3 is 16 residues. Per the germline V gene, CDR1 is DFQATT and CDR2 is SNEGSKA (reference sequence). Trimming pared 2 bases from V and 0 bases from J, leaving 11 bases between. The CDR3 sequence: CSARSNFYSGANVLTF. The CDR3 DNA sequence: TGCAGTGCTAGATCTAACTTTTACTCTGGGGCCAACGTCCTGACTTTC.

This clonotype was counted only a few times. The rearrangement joins TRBV11-2 to TRBJ2-1, with TRBD2 matching over 14 bases. This CDR3 region has 18 residues. V dropped 6 bases and J dropped 1; count of bases not matched to a gene: 8. Germline V lookup: CDR1 SGHAT, CDR2 FQNNGV. CDR3 amino acids: CASRFTGTSGGSYNEQFF. Here the CDR3 DNA reads TGTGCCAGCAGATTCACCGGGACTAGCGGGGGATCCTACAATGAGCAGTTCTTC.

This clonotype was counted a few times. The chain employs TRBV20-1 and TRBJ2-3; a possible D gene is TRBD2 (6 bases). Germline lookup yields CDR1 DFQATT and CDR2 SNEGSKA (reference sequence). CDR3 length: 14 amino acids. The ends were cut back, 3 bases at V and 5 bases at J, with 15 bases in the middle. The CDR3 DNA sequence: TGCAGTGCTAGCTTAGGAGGGCCGAGAGATACGCAGTATTTT. It codes for CSASLGGPRDTQYF.

The sample holds many counts of this clonotype. The rearrangement uses TRBV6-1 and TRBJ2-5; the D call may be TRBD1 or TRBD2 (5 bases each). The CDR3 contains 16 residues. The germline CDR1 and CDR2 sequences are MNHNS and SASEGT. The V end was cut by 0 bases, the J end by 3 bases, with 14 bases between. In nucleotides, the CDR3 is TGTGCCAGCAGTGAAGCTCCCATTGGGGGAGAAGAGACCCAGTACTTC. Protein: CASSEAPIGGEETQYF.

The table lists this clonotype with many counts. This chain connects TRBV6-2 or TRBV6-3 to TRBJ2-4; TRBD1 matches at 9 bases. The CDR3 length is 20 residues. Germline V CDR1 and CDR2: MNHEY, SVGEGT. After removal of 0 bases from V and 3 bases from J, the junction contained 15 bases not matched to a gene. CDR3 protein: CASSYSPGQGTRVDKNIQYF. The CDR3 DNA reads as TGTGCCAGCAGTTACTCACCGGGACAGGGAACCAGAGTAGACAAAAACATTCAGTACTTC.

At least ten counts were recorded for this clonotype. The V call is TRBV19, the J call TRBJ1-4, with D hard to call. Per germline, CDR1 LNHDA and CDR2 SQIVND (reference sequence). V shed 4 bases and J shed 3 bases, with 9 bases lying between them. This CDR3 spans 14 amino acids. CDR3 loop: CASSTQSSNEKLFF. In DNA form, the CDR3 reads TGTGCCAGTAGTACGCAGAGTTCTAATGAAAAACTGTTTTTT.

This clonotype has more than one count but fewer than ten. The rearrangement links TRBV5-1 to TRBJ1-2, with D possibly matching TRBD1 (5 bases). The CDR3 has 13 amino acids. Germline V lookup: CDR1 SGHRS, CDR2 YFSETQ. The V gene lost 3 bases and the J gene lost 3 bases, with 9 bases spanning the gap. The DNA of the CDR3 is TGCGCCAGCAGCTCGGACAACGACTATGGCTACACCTTC. Translation gives CASSSDNDYGYTF.

The chain joins TRBV5-1 to TRBJ1-6; the D is unclear. V lost 0 bases to trimming and J lost 7 bases, with 11 bases between them. The CDR3 has 15 amino acids. CDR1 and CDR2 (germline): SGHRS, YFSETQ. The CDR3: CASSLGQLQNSPLHF. As DNA, the CDR3 is TGCGCCAGCAGCTTGGGGCAACTCCAAAATTCACCCCTCCACTTT.

There are a few counts of this clonotype. This sequence joins TRBV3-1 and TRBJ2-7; no reliable D call. CDR1 is LGHDT and CDR2 is YNNKEL in the germline V gene (reference sequence). Deletions cut 1 base from V and 2 bases from J, with 9 bases between. The CDR3 is 14 amino acids. The CDR3 DNA reads as TGTGCCAGCAGCCAAGGGCGGATGACCTACGAGCAGTACTTC. Amino acids: CASSQGRMTYEQYF.

This clonotype has a handful of counts. The rearrangement joins TRBV9 to TRBJ2-1, with TRBD2 as a possible D gene (5 bases). This CDR3 is 15 amino acids long. Trimming shortened V by 0 bases and J by 1 base, and 8 bases separated the two germline ends. CDR1 is SGDLS and CDR2 is YYNGEE in the germline V gene. The CDR3 sequence is CASSVGGPSYNEQFF. Here the CDR3 DNA reads TGTGCCAGCAGCGTAGGCGGGCCTTCCTACAATGAGCAGTTCTTC.

This clonotype was counted between two and nine times. This sequence joins TRBV27 and TRBJ2-7, with 8 positions matching TRBD2. CDR3 length equals 15 residues. The germline gives CDR1 MNHEY, CDR2 SMNVEV (reference sequence). V trimming: 1 base; J trimming: 2 bases; junction bases outside the gene matches: 4. The chain's CDR3 is CASSLWSGGPYEQYF. CDR3 nucleotide sequence: TGTGCCAGCAGTTTATGGTCGGGAGGGCCCTACGAGCAGTACTTC.

V and J are TRBV10-3 and TRBJ2-7; D may be TRBD1 or TRBD2 (6 bases each). The germline gives CDR1 ENHRY, CDR2 SYGVKD. The V and J ends lost 3 bases and 0 bases respectively, with 12 bases between them. There are 15 residues in the CDR3. CDR3 nucleotide sequence: TGTGCCATCAGTGAACCCGGGGGCAGCTCCTACGAGCAGTACTTC. This sequence encodes CAISEPGGSSYEQYF.

The chain recombines TRBV7-2 with TRBJ2-2; D not resolved. The CDR3 is 15 residues long. Germline V lookup: CDR1 SGHTA, CDR2 FQGNSA. Trimming cost V 0 bases and J 2 bases, with 7 bases left between them. The CDR3 bases are TGTGCCAGCAGCTTAGCCAGGCGAAACACCGGGGAGCTGTTTTTT. It encodes CASSLARRNTGELFF.

The V call is TRBV10-3, the J call TRBJ2-1, with D maybe TRBD2 (5 bases). V lost 6 bases and J lost 9, with 18 bases in between. The CDR3 has 14 amino acids. The germline gives CDR1 ENHRY, CDR2 SYGVKD. CDR3 sequence (DNA): TGTGCCATCAGACTACTCGAGGGATCCGGTGAGCAGTTCTTC. Translating it yields CAIRLLEGSGEQFF.

The chain combines TRBV19 with TRBJ2-1; unclear D gene. The CDR3 contains 17 residues. CDR1 LNHDA and CDR2 SQIVND come from the germline V gene (reference sequence). The ends were cut back, 3 bases at V and 0 bases at J, with 15 bases in the middle. CDR3: CASSIRASQSSYNEQFF. For the CDR3, the DNA is TGTGCCAGTAGTATTCGCGCCAGCCAGAGCTCCTACAATGAGCAGTTCTTC.

This clonotype was counted a few times. The chain couples TRBV28 to TRBJ2-3; TRBD1 agrees at 12 bases. The length of the CDR3 is 16 residues. V lost 6 bases and J lost 6; bases outside the gene matches: 10. Per the germline V gene, CDR1 is MDHEN and CDR2 is SYDVKM. CDR3 amino acids: CASRLPGQGAFDTQYF. Here the CDR3 DNA reads TGTGCCAGCAGACTGCCGGGACAGGGGGCATTCGATACGCAGTATTTT.

Only a few counts were recorded for this clonotype. The V call is TRBV6-1, the J call TRBJ2-6; no definite D call. The CDR3 is 13 amino acids. Germline V gene lookup returns CDR1 MNHNS and CDR2 SASEGT. V dropped 6 bases and J dropped 0 bases, with 3 bases sitting between them. CDR3 coding DNA: TGTGCCAGCAGGCGCTCTGGGGCCAACGTCCTGACTTTC. It yields the protein CASRRSGANVLTF.